This TCR beta chain is drawn from a study of shared clonotypes between healthy human individuals. Trimming removed 11 bases at V and 2 bases at J, with 23 bases between. The CDR3 is made up of 16 amino acids. Germline V lookup: CDR1 MGHDK, CDR2 SYGVNS. Across several immunoSEQ plates, the genomic DNA of each subset was split evenly. Profiled with immunoSEQ multiplex PCR; TCRdb holds only in-frame clones, not every one. The table shows 1,400,000 or so clones, with approximately 98.5% occurring only once. Of note for this clone: The target antigen is unknown.

Study outcomes and limitations: Estimated richness values were generally larger in naive subsets than in memory subsets.

The genes are TRBV25-1 and TRBJ2-3, with D perhaps assigned TRBD1 or TRBD2 (6 bases each). The TCR sequence derives from a man aged 30 to 39 in good health. Sequencing was done on a sample of naive CD4+ T cells sorted from blood. Subset here: CD45RA+ positively selected. CDR3 DNA sequence: TGTGCCTTTTTTGGCTTGAAGGGGGGTATCACAGATACGCAGTATTTT. This gives the protein CAFFGLKGGITDTQYF.